This T cell receptor beta chain was sequenced during a study of Ad26.COV2.S vaccination and SARS-CoV-2 variants. The repertoire was sequenced with immunoSEQ multiplex PCR; TCRdb's copy has only in-frame clones and lacks some. The table shows 400,000 to 500,000 clones, with 75% to 90% occurring only once. Details on this clone: The antigen remains unidentified.

Study-wide results and caveats: Whether participants received vaccine or placebo, their non-spike TCR breadth was similar.

There are 11 residues in the CDR3. Germline V lookup: CDR1 LGHDT, CDR2 YNNKEL (reference sequence). The V end was cut by 0 bases, the J end by 7 bases, with 3 bases between. Regarding treatment: 19 received Ad26.COV2.S at low or high dose, single or two shots; 5 received placebo; per-sample allocation not given. Following the first vaccine or placebo injection, samples were taken on day 63. It was Wuhan-strain SARS-CoV-2 spike that the Ad26 vaccine vector expressed. The starting material was peripheral blood, obtained in a trial of Ad26.COV2.S vaccine versus placebo. The sequence came from a person aged 18-60 years who received the Ad26.COV2.S COVID-19 vaccine or a placebo. The J gene is TRBJ2-5, the V gene TRBV3-1 (or the pseudogene TRBV3-2); D ambiguous. DNA for the CDR3: TGTGCCAGCAGCCAAGACCTGACCCAGTACTTC. Translated: CASSQDLTQYF.